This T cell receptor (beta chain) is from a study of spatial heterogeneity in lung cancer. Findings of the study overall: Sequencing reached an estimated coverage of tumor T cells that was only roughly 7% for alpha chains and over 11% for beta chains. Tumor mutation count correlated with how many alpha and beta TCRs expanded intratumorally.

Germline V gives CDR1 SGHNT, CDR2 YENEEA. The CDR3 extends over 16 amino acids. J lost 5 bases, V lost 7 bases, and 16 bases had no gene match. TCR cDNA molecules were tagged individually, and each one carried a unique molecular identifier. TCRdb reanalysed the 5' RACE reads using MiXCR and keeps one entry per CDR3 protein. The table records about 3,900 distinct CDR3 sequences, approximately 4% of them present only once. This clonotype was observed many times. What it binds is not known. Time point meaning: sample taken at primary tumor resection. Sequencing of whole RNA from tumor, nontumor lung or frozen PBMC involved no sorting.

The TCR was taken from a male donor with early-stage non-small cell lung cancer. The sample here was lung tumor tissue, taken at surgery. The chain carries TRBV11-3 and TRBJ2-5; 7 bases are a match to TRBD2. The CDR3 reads CASKEGRGVIQETQYF. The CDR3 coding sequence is TGTGCCAGCAAAGAGGGGAGGGGAGTGATCCAGGAGACCCAGTACTTC.